Listed here are 10 T cell receptor beta chains from one sample, sequenced in a study of beta chain features in type 1 diabetes. Study findings and constraints: For Type 1 diabetes patients, all four CD4+ subsets carried TCRB CDR3s that were moderately but significantly shorter.

These TCRs' antigens remain unknown. Expressed TCRB transcripts were sequenced after all isolated RNA was converted to cDNA. Sequencing was performed with immunoSEQ multiplex PCR; in TCRdb, only in-frame clones are kept and a portion is missing. Among 500,000 to 850,000 clones listed, over 12% were seen once. Source material: naive CD4+ T cells from blood. These receptor sequences come from a man younger than 35 with type 1 diabetes.

The V gene is TRBV14, the J gene TRBJ2-1, with D perhaps matching TRBD1 (6 bases). Germline values: CDR1 SGHDN, CDR2 FVKESK. Trimming cost V 2 bases and J 0 bases, with 14 bases left between them. This CDR3 contains 17 residues. Here the CDR3 DNA reads TGTGCCAGCAGCCAACAGACAGGTTCAAGCTCCTACAATGAGCAGTTCTTC. This sequence encodes CASSQQTGSSSYNEQFF.

This clone was observed a few times. V is TRBV30 and J is TRBJ1-2; TRBD1 is a possible D gene (6 bases). Germline CDR1 reads GTSNPN; CDR2 reads SVGIG (reference sequence). CDR3 length equals 15 residues. V lost 4 bases to trimming and J lost 2 bases, with 17 bases between them. CDR3 DNA sequence: TGTGCCTGGACCCGGACAGATTCTCACAACTATGGCTACACCTTC. This codes for CAWTRTDSHNYGYTF.

A few counts support this clone. The CDR3 coding sequence is TGTGCCTGGAGTGTGTGGGATCGCCGAGAAAAACTGTTTTTT. It encodes CAWSVWDRREKLFF. The chain has TRBV30 and TRBJ1-4; no clear D. V lost 0 bases and J 8 bases, leaving 13 bases between the germline ends. Germline V gene sequence: CDR1 GTSNPN, CDR2 SVGIG (reference sequence). The CDR3 length is 14 residues.

The chain combines TRBV5-4 with TRBJ2-4; D remains unclear. The CDR3 loop spans 13 amino acids. Looked up from germline, CDR1 is SGHNT and CDR2 is YYREEE (reference sequence). V was clipped by 3 bases and J by 0 bases, with 4 bases between them. The CDR3 DNA sequence: TGTGCCAGCAGCTCCTCAGCCAAAAACATTCAGTACTTC. Translated, it gives CASSSSAKNIQYF.

DNA for the CDR3: TGTGCCAGCAGCTTAGCCGGACTAGAGAGGGAGACCCAGTACTTC. Encoded protein: CASSLAGLERETQYF. The gene calls are TRBV7-2 and TRBJ2-5; 7 bases fit TRBD2. Per the germline V gene, CDR1 is SGHTA and CDR2 is FQGNSA. The trim removed 0 bases at V and 5 bases at J, leaving 6 bases unmatched. The CDR3 extends over 15 amino acids.

This clone was seen repeatedly, ten times or more. This chain links TRBV7-9 with TRBJ1-4; no definite D call. The V and J ends lost 7 bases and 10 bases respectively, with 10 bases between them. There are 11 residues in the CDR3. Looked up from germline, CDR1 is SEHNR and CDR2 is FQNEAQ (reference sequence). The CDR3 spells CASTDVGKLFF. DNA for the CDR3: TGTGCCAGCACCGACGTCGGAAAACTGTTTTTT.

This clone has a handful of counts. The rearrangement uses TRBV11-2 and TRBJ2-3; 7 bases are a match to TRBD1. Germline V gene sequence: CDR1 SGHAT, CDR2 FQNNGV. V lost 5 bases to trimming and J lost 2 bases; unmatched junction nucleotides: 4. The CDR3 is made up of 14 amino acids. For the CDR3, the DNA is TGTGCCAGCAGCCGGGGACAGCCCACAGATACGCAGTATTTT. Translation gives CASSRGQPTDTQYF.

This chain connects TRBV7-9 to TRBJ1-1, with D tentatively TRBD1 (6 bases). The germline V gene encodes CDR1 SEHNR and CDR2 FQNEAQ (reference sequence). V was trimmed by 4 bases and J by 1 base, leaving 10 bases between them. The CDR3 has 14 residues. The CDR3 is CASSSGTPNTEAFF. CDR3 in DNA: TGTGCCAGCAGCTCTGGGACACCGAACACTGAAGCTTTCTTT.

In regard to this clone: Germline and junction disagree at one end, which may indicate a read error. The V call is TRBV7-7, the J call TRBJ2-1, with TRBD1 as a possible D gene (6 bases). The CDR3 extends over 17 amino acids. CDR1 and CDR2 (germline): SSHAT, FNYEAQ (reference sequence). CDR3 DNA: TGTGCTAGCAGCCGCTTCACGCAGGGGAGCTCCTACAATGAGCAGTTCTTC. Its translation: CASSRFTQGSSYNEQFF.

The rearrangement uses TRBV6-5 and TRBJ2-7; D unclear. The CDR3 length is 14 residues. The germline V and J ends were trimmed by 6 bases and 5 bases, with 17 bases remaining between them. Per germline, CDR1 MNHEY and CDR2 SVGAGI. CDR3 amino acids: CASRRRPSGDEQYF. CDR3 in DNA: TGTGCCAGCAGGAGAAGGCCCTCCGGCGACGAGCAGTACTTC.